A single sample is the source of the 8 T cell receptor beta chains below, sequenced in a study of cytomegalovirus exposure and HLA in healthy donors (dated by TCRdb to 2015 to 2018). The library was obtained by the immunoSEQ multiplex PCR assay. In TCRdb, the immuneACCESS table is reduced to in-frame sequences with V and J assigned. These tables do not hold every clone; where another copy was compared, an unresolved V gene accounts for under half, and the others remain unexplained. The sample has hundreds of thousands of clones on record, roughly 90% of them singletons. Jointly, the top ten make up under 0.9% of the sample. The sample taken for sequencing was PBMCs. These receptors were taken from a woman under 30 in good health and CMV-seronegative.

The chain is built from TRBV18 and TRBJ1-5; 9 nucleotides agree with TRBD1. CDR3 length: 19 residues. Germline trimming cut 5 bases from V and 4 bases from J; bases unmatched to any gene: 18. Germline CDR1 is KGHSH and CDR2 is LQKENI. CDR3 nucleotide sequence: TGTGCCAGCTCAGACCGGGACAGGGCGAGGGGATTGTGGAATCAGCCCCAGCATTTT. It is translated as CASSDRDRARGLWNQPQHF.

This clone was recorded only once. This chain links TRBV7-6 with TRBJ1-1; TRBD1 aligns across 12 bases. This CDR3 region has 15 residues. Looked up from germline, CDR1 is SGHVS and CDR2 is FNYEAQ. Trimming took 5 bases from V and 5 from J; bases not matched to a gene: 6. The CDR3: CASSPGQGAWTEAFF. As DNA, the CDR3 is TGTGCCAGCAGCCCGGGACAGGGGGCATGGACTGAAGCTTTCTTT.

The CDR3 sequence is CASDDSFGELFF. The CDR3 bases are TGCGCCAGCGATGACAGTTTCGGGGAGCTGTTTTTT. This rearrangement joins TRBV5-1 to TRBJ2-2; D possibly corresponds to TRBD1 (5 bases). The CDR3 has 12 amino acids. Deletions cut 7 bases from V and 7 bases from J, with 11 bases between. CDR1 SGHRS and CDR2 YFSETQ come from the germline V gene.

The chain recombines TRBV9 with TRBJ2-7; 8 bases are shared with TRBD2. V lost 3 bases to trimming and J lost 2 bases; unmatched junction nucleotides: 4. The CDR3 loop spans 14 amino acids. Germline V CDR1 and CDR2: SGDLS, YYNGEE. The CDR3 reads CASSERENPYEQYF. The CDR3 nucleotides are TGTGCCAGCAGCGAGCGGGAGAACCCCTACGAGCAGTACTTC.

The rearrangement joins TRBV28 to TRBJ2-1; 11 positions match TRBD2. The germline V gene encodes CDR1 MDHEN and CDR2 SYDVKM. The V and J ends lost 7 bases and 10 bases, in that order; junction bases with no gene match: 15. The CDR3 is 16 residues long. CDR3 loop: CASIKLPGLAANEQFF. In DNA, the CDR3 is TGTGCCAGCATTAAGCTACCGGGACTAGCGGCCAACGAGCAGTTCTTC.

This clone has just a few counts. The rearrangement uses TRBV27 and TRBJ1-6, with unresolved D. Germline lookup yields CDR1 MNHEY and CDR2 SMNVEV (reference sequence). This CDR3 contains 13 residues. Trimming cost V 3 bases and J 9 bases, with 9 bases left between them. The CDR3 sequence is CASSFRVGSPLHF. The CDR3, as DNA: TGTGCCAGCAGTTTCCGCGTTGGTTCACCCCTCCACTTT.

This chain connects TRBV12-5 to TRBJ2-2, with TRBD1 matching over 7 bases. The CDR3 is 16 residues long. The V gene's germline CDR1 is LGHNT and CDR2 FRNRAP. V gave up 2 bases and J gave up 5 bases; unmatched junction bases: 8. The CDR3 here is CASGLSTGLTTGELFF. The DNA of the CDR3 is TGTGCTAGTGGTTTGTCGACAGGGTTGACGACCGGGGAGCTGTTTTTT. Combining the CDR3 with reference TRBV12-5 and TRBJ2-2 gives the whole variable domain DARVTQTPRHKVTEMGQEVTMRCQPILGHNTVFWYRQTMMQGLELLAYFRNRAPLDDSGMPKDRFSAEMPDATLATLKIQPSEPRDSAVYFCASGLSTGLTTGELFFGEGSRLTVL.

The V gene is TRBV4-1, the J gene TRBJ2-7, with D possibly being TRBD1 (7 bases). CDR1 is MGHRA, CDR2 YSYEKL, per germline. The CDR3 length is 15 residues. V was trimmed by 0 bases and J by 3 bases, leaving 12 bases between them. DNA of the CDR3: TGCGCCAGCAGCCAAGATAGGCAGGGGGGCTACGAGCAGTACTTC. Protein: CASSQDRQGGYEQYF.